These T cell receptor beta chains were read from a single sample in a study of blood T cell repertoires in COVID-19. Measured with immunoSEQ multiplex PCR; TCRdb has only the in-frame clones, and not every one. Of about 430,000 clones listed, approximately 90% are singletons. Sequencing was done on a sample of PBMCs or T cells enriched from blood (not recorded which). The source of these receptors is a young woman who had been exposed to COVID-19. Both conserved end residues are trimmed from each CDR3. The D gene is left open where the match is weak.

>TRBV10-1|TRBD1|TRBJ1-5
ASSAGGRPNQPQH
>TRBV28|NA|TRBJ1-3
ASTYQTGPGNTIY
>TRBV7-3|NA|TRBJ2-3
ASSLSGSTDTQY
>TRBV27|NA|TRBJ2-1
ASSWAPPYNEQF
>TRBV28|NA|TRBJ1-3
GSRGLGNTIY
>TRBV7-9|TRBD2|TRBJ2-3
ASSLGGPTSGRAGTQY
>TRBV12-3/TRBV12-4|NA|TRBJ1-6
ASNYRPNSPLH
>TRBV20-1|NA|TRBJ1-3
SAETRNTIY
>TRBV13|NA|TRBJ1-1
ASSFQNTEAF
>TRBV25-1|TRBD1|TRBJ1-1
ASSDAGQLNTEAF
>TRBV5-6|NA|TRBJ1-2
ASRLQGLNYGYT
>TRBV15|TRBD1|TRBJ1-2
ATSSYLDGTGRSKYGYT
>TRBV6-5|NA|TRBJ2-7
ASRLRHAYEQY
>TRBV24-1|TRBD1|TRBJ1-2
ATSDPPGQGGGYT
>TRBV18|NA|TRBJ2-6
ASSPPAGPGANVLT
>TRBV19|NA|TRBJ1-1
ASSSGGLNTEAF
>TRBV3-1/TRBV3-2|TRBD2|TRBJ2-7
ASSPTVGGGKSYEQY
>TRBV7-3|TRBD2|TRBJ2-3
ASSLRTSGVDTQY
>TRBV15|NA|TRBJ1-4
ATSRDSGGSEKLF
>TRBV28|NA|TRBJ1-2
ASTRGGQGYT
>TRBV20-1|NA|TRBJ2-7
SASYRGANREQY
>TRBV9|TRBD2|TRBJ2-7
ASSVETGSGTYEQY
>TRBV19|NA|TRBJ1-1
ASSDQGRSEAF
>TRBV13|TRBD1|TRBJ2-5
ASSLGRQGRETQY
>TRBV6-5|TRBD2|TRBJ2-7
ASRSSGGPGEQY
>TRBV6-5|TRBD1|TRBJ2-7
ASSSTGDYEQY
>TRBV3-1/TRBV3-2|TRBD1|TRBJ1-1
ASSHSGGIEAF
>TRBV11-2|NA|TRBJ2-1
ASSLAPRGGQF